This record concerns one T cell receptor (beta chain) sequence. Its antigen is currently unknown. V was pared by 6 bases and J by 4 bases, with 3 bases of the junction left unmatched. Germline V gene sequence: CDR1 SGHDT, CDR2 YYEEEE. This CDR3 is built from 12 residues. This table comes from immunoSEQ multiplex PCR, and its TCRdb copy is limited to in-frame clones, with some not included. The sample lists 350,000 to 450,000 clones; under 95% were seen once. The data originate from a study of Ad26.COV2.S vaccination and SARS-CoV-2 variants. General observations from the study: Placebo and vaccine recipients had non-spike TCR breadth that was similar. The breadth of spike-specific CD8+ and CD4+ T cell responses after vaccination was reportedly substantial.

The source material was peripheral blood, sampled after recovery from COVID-19. The chain is built from TRBV5-6 and TRBJ2-7, with 8 bases fitting TRBD2. The source of this sequence is a human donor who had recovered from COVID-19. The CDR3 region is CASTRGGYEQYF. The CDR3 DNA reads as TGTGCCAGCACCCGGGGGGGTTACGAGCAGTACTTC.